The rows below give T cell receptor beta chains drawn from one sample of a study of blood T cell repertoires in COVID-19. The data were produced by immunoSEQ multiplex PCR, yet TCRdb's version contains in-frame clones alone and is incomplete. The sample records about 150,000 clones, roughly nine tenths being singletons. The specimen sequenced was peripheral blood. All receptors derive from a man between 45 and 60 years old with acute or convalescent COVID-19. Each CDR3 is given with its conserved first and last residue. Fields, in order: clone size, J gene, V gene, CDR3 length, D gene, CDR3 protein, CDR3 DNA. The D gene is left open where the match is weak. Part of the rows lack a size; the others show once, few, many or a class for expanded clones.

-,TRBJ1-6,TRBV27,15,TRBD1,CASSFLQGGNSPLHF,TGTGCCAGCAGTTTCCTCCAGGGGGGTAATTCACCCCTCCACTTT
-,TRBJ1-3,TRBV10-3,15,TRBD1,CAITRDREGGNTIYF,TGTGCCATCACCCGGGACAGGGAAGGTGGAAACACCATATATTTT
-,TRBJ1-5,TRBV2,15,TRBD1,CASKPGQGENQPQHF,TGTGCCAGCAAGCCGGGACAGGGGGAAAATCAGCCCCAGCATTTT
once,TRBJ2-4,TRBV2,13,TRBD1,CASGQEPKNIQYF,TGTGCCAGCGGACAGGAGCCCAAAAACATTCAGTACTTC
-,TRBJ1-5,TRBV7-9,16,-,CASTEAGGVENQPQHF,TGTGCCAGCACCGAAGCGGGGGGGGTCGAAAATCAGCCCCAGCATTTT
-,TRBJ1-5,TRBV18,13,-,CASSPGQNQPQHF,TGTGCCAGCTCACCGGGGCAAAATCAGCCCCAGCATTTT
few,TRBJ1-4,TRBV2,14,-,CASRIQGLSEKLFF,TGTGCCAGCAGGATCCAGGGACTGAGTGAAAAACTGTTTTTT
-,TRBJ1-4,TRBV18,14,-,CASSPRAGDEKLFF,TGTGCCAGCTCACCCCGGGCGGGGGATGAAAAACTGTTTTTT
-,TRBJ1-2,TRBV9,13,-,CASSARPGAGYTF,TGTGCCAGCAGCGCCAGACCTGGGGCTGGCTACACCTTC
once,TRBJ1-2,TRBV4-3,14,-,CASSQVAGKYGYTF,TGCGCCAGCAGCCAAGTTGCAGGGAAGTATGGCTACACCTTC
-,TRBJ2-1,TRBV13,14,-,CASSAGMGYNEQFF,TGTGCCAGCAGCGCGGGAATGGGCTACAATGAGCAGTTCTTC
-,TRBJ1-1,TRBV7-2,14,-,CASSPQGRGTEAFF,TGTGCCAGCAGCCCTCAGGGAAGGGGAACTGAAGCTTTCTTT
-,TRBJ1-5,TRBV19,13,-,CASQGFDNQPQHF,TGTGCCAGCCAGGGTTTTGACAATCAGCCCCAGCATTTT
-,TRBJ1-2,TRBV16,13,TRBD1,CASSQGTGYGYTF,TGTGCCAGCAGCCAAGGGACAGGCTATGGCTACACCTTC
-,TRBJ1-2,TRBV10-3,16,-,CAISVGGEGLNYGYTF,TGTGCCATCAGTGTGGGGGGGGAAGGTCTTAACTATGGCTACACCTTC
few,TRBJ1-2,TRBV2,15,-,CASSDQGPVHYGYTF,TGTGCCAGCAGTGACCAGGGTCCGGTCCACTATGGCTACACCTTC
-,TRBJ1-1,TRBV7-9,16,-,CASSLSPGTVNTEAFF,TGTGCCAGCAGCTTAAGCCCCGGGACTGTTAACACTGAAGCTTTCTTT
-,TRBJ2-7,TRBV30,15,TRBD2,CAWMRLAGEAYEQYF,TGTGCCTGGATGAGGCTAGCGGGAGAAGCCTACGAGCAGTACTTC
-,TRBJ2-2,TRBV7-6,16,-,CASSSRGTANTGELFF,TGTGCCAGCAGCTCTAGGGGGACGGCGAACACCGGGGAGCTGTTTTTT
-,TRBJ2-3,TRBV7-6,13,-,CASSRDRTDTQYF,TGTGCCAGCAGCCGAGACAGAACAGATACGCAGTATTTT
-,TRBJ2-7,TRBV6-2/TRBV6-3,14,TRBD1,CASSLRDRGAEQYF,TGTGCCAGCAGTCTCCGGGACAGGGGCGCTGAGCAGTACTTC
once,TRBJ1-3,TRBV5-6,15,-,CASSAGGGFLNTIYF,TGTGCCAGCAGCGCCGGGGGTGGATTTTTAAACACCATATATTTT
-,TRBJ1-2,TRBV4-3,15,-,CASSPDTTGLRGYTF,TGCGCCAGCAGCCCCGATACCACAGGGCTCCGAGGCTACACCTTC
-,TRBJ2-7,TRBV29-1,13,TRBD2,CSVESREPYEQYF,TGCAGCGTTGAATCGCGGGAGCCCTACGAGCAGTACTTC
-,TRBJ2-7,TRBV5-1,15,TRBD2,CASSITSGPSYEQYF,TGCGCCAGCAGCATTACTAGCGGACCCTCCTACGAGCAGTACTTC
-,TRBJ2-2,TRBV24-1,14,-,CATSGDRGVGELFF,TGTGCCACCAGTGGCGATCGTGGTGTCGGGGAGCTGTTTTTT
-,TRBJ2-7,TRBV2,15,-,CASSAPGLGLREQYF,TGTGCCAGCAGTGCCCCGGGACTCGGCTTGCGGGAGCAGTACTTC
-,TRBJ2-7,TRBV5-1,13,-,CASSRTGGDEQYF,TGCGCCAGCAGTCGGACAGGCGGGGACGAGCAGTACTTC
-,TRBJ2-2,TRBV19,15,-,CASSIGQGWTGELFF,TGTGCCAGTAGTATCGGCCAGGGTTGGACCGGGGAGCTGTTTTTT
-,TRBJ1-1,TRBV19,15,TRBD1,CASKLGGTENTEAFF,TGTGCCAGTAAGTTAGGAGGGACAGAGAACACTGAAGCTTTCTTT
-,TRBJ2-5,TRBV30,13,-,CAWGWQGQETQYF,TGTGCCTGGGGTTGGCAGGGCCAAGAGACCCAGTACTTC
-,TRBJ1-1,TRBV10-3,14,-,CAITEGQLNTEAFF,TGTGCCATCACCGAGGGACAACTGAACACTGAAGCTTTCTTT
-,TRBJ2-1,TRBV5-1,15,TRBD2,CASSLNAAGGLEQFF,TGCGCCAGCAGCTTGAATGCGGCGGGGGGGCTTGAGCAGTTCTTC
-,TRBJ2-3,TRBV19,15,TRBD2,CASSINGRAADTQYF,TGTGCCAGTAGTATAAACGGGAGGGCCGCAGATACGCAGTATTTT
few,TRBJ2-7,TRBV4-1,15,-,CASSPTITSSYEQYF,TGCGCCAGCAGCCCGACTATCACGAGCTCCTACGAGCAGTACTTC
-,TRBJ1-4,TRBV19,14,-,CASSMGHPNEKLFF,TGTGCCAGTAGTATGGGACACCCGAATGAAAAACTGTTTTTT
-,TRBJ1-6,TRBV7-2,17,TRBD1,CASSLEGQGRVGSPLHF,TGTGCCAGCAGCTTAGAAGGACAGGGTCGGGTAGGCTCACCCCTCCACTTT
once,TRBJ1-4,TRBV18,14,TRBD1,CASSPGQANEKPFF,TGTGCCAGCTCTCCGGGACAGGCTAATGAAAAACCGTTTTTT
once,TRBJ1-2,TRBV19,15,-,CASSMWEKLNYGYTF,TGTGCCAGTAGTATGTGGGAGAAACTTAACTATGGCTACACCTTC
-,TRBJ2-7,TRBV27,13,-,CASSPILYYEQYF,TGTGCCAGCAGTCCAATACTCTACTACGAGCAGTACTTC
once,TRBJ1-1,TRBV11-3,13,-,CASSRTQNTEAFF,TGTGCCAGCAGCCGTACACAGAACACTGAAGCTTTCTTT
-,TRBJ1-5,TRBV28,14,TRBD1,CASSFRTGAQPQHF,TGTGCCAGCAGTTTTCGTACAGGGGCCCAGCCCCAGCATTTT
-,TRBJ2-5,TRBV12-3/TRBV12-4,11,-,CASSPKEIQYF,TGTGCCAGCAGTCCCAAAGAGATCCAGTACTTC
-,TRBJ1-3,TRBV10-3,13,-,CAINRRNENTIYF,TGTGCCATCAACCGGCGGAACGAAAACACCATATATTTT
-,TRBJ2-5,TRBV2,12,TRBD1,CASSGTVETQYF,TGTGCCAGCAGCGGGACAGTCGAGACCCAGTACTTC
once,TRBJ2-3,TRBV9,14,-,CASSPTGRTDTQYF,TGTGCCAGCAGCCCTACGGGAAGGACAGATACGCAGTATTTT
-,TRBJ1-6,TRBV3-1/TRBV3-2,13,-,CASSTPGNSPLHF,TGTGCCAGCTCGACCCCGGGGAATTCACCCCTCCACTTT
-,TRBJ2-2,TRBV4-2,19,TRBD2,CASSQDTTSGGAYTGELFF,TGTGCCAGCAGCCAAGACACCACTAGCGGGGGGGCATACACCGGGGAGCTGTTTTTT
-,TRBJ1-5,TRBV7-9,16,TRBD1,CASGDSESVGGQPQHF,TGTGCCAGCGGGGACAGTGAGAGCGTCGGGGGTCAGCCCCAGCATTTT
-,TRBJ2-1,TRBV27,14,-,CASSPGGRYNEQFF,TGTGCCAGCAGCCCCGGCGGTAGATACAATGAGCAGTTCTTC
few,TRBJ2-5,TRBV24-1,15,-,CATSDLSGGIETQYF,TGTGCCACCAGTGATTTGTCCGGCGGTATAGAGACCCAGTACTTC
-,TRBJ2-5,TRBV27,14,TRBD1,CASSPRTGGETQYF,TGTGCCAGCAGTCCACGGACAGGGGGTGAGACCCAGTACTTC
-,TRBJ1-3,TRBV29-1,15,TRBD1,CSVERSGGSGNTIYF,TGCAGCGTTGAAAGGTCAGGGGGCTCTGGAAACACCATATATTTT
-,TRBJ2-2,TRBV5-1,15,-,CASDLGRADTGELFF,TGCGCCAGCGACCTGGGCAGGGCCGATACCGGGGAGCTGTTTTTT
-,TRBJ2-5,TRBV7-9,15,-,CASSLDGVPFETQYF,TGTGCCAGCAGCTTAGACGGGGTTCCCTTCGAGACCCAGTACTTC
-,TRBJ1-5,TRBV7-2,14,TRBD1,CASSLTGGNQPQHF,TGTGCCAGCAGCTTAACAGGGGGCAATCAGCCCCAGCATTTT
-,TRBJ2-1,TRBV11-1,16,TRBD2,CASSLELAGVFPEQFF,TGTGCCAGCAGCTTAGAGCTAGCGGGAGTGTTCCCTGAGCAGTTCTTC